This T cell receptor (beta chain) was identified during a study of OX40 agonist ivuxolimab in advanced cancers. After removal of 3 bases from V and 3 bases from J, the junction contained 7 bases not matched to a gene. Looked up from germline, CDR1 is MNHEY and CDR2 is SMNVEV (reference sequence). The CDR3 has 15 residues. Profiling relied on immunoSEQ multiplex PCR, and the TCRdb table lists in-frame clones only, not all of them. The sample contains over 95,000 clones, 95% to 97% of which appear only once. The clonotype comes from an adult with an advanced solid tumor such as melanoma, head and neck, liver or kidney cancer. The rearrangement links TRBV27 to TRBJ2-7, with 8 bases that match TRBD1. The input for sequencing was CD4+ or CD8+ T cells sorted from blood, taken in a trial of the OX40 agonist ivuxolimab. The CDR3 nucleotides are TGTGCCAGCAGTTTCCGCGCAGGGGGCTTCTACGAGCAGTACTTC. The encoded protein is CASSFRAGGFYEQYF.